This T cell receptor (beta chain) was sequenced during a study of immune cell composition in non-small cell lung cancer. Study-level information: Tumours were mainly lung adenocarcinoma or squamous cell carcinoma.

This clone has a handful of counts. Its specificity is not known. Repertoires were generated with immunoSEQ multiplex PCR, while TCRdb's copy carries only in-frame clones and drops some. The table records under 4,500 clones, 84% of them present only once. Normal lung sampling was at least 3 cm from the tumour, as distant as possible. Genomic DNA came from frozen unsorted single-cell suspensions. Germline CDR1 is MNHEY and CDR2 is SVGAGI. This CDR3 comprises 15 residues. Trimming removed 5 bases from V and 4 bases from J; junction bases left unmatched: 9. General study results and limits: It was not proven that tumour-reactive clones equal dominant tumour-associated clones. Squamous carcinomas (approximately 75%) more often had tumour-associated clones >0.5% than adenocarcinomas (33%).

The sequenced material came from non-adjacent lung tissue. This receptor was taken from a human donor with non-small cell lung cancer. The rearrangement joins TRBV6-5 to TRBJ1-2, with 8 bases matching TRBD1. CDR3 sequence reads: CASSLATGASYGYTF. The CDR3 coding sequence is TGTGCCAGCAGTCTAGCGACAGGGGCGTCCTATGGCTACACCTTC.